The rows below give T cell receptor beta chains drawn from one sample of a study of T-cell reconstitution after alpha-beta-depleted transplantation in children. Via MiXCR, TCRdb re-called the PCR reads, giving one row per CDR3 protein. The sample has hundreds of thousands of distinct CDR3 sequences, 15% to 20% seen once. The specimen comprised PBMCs, mostly from graft donor cells, sampled 360 days after TCRalphabeta/CD19-depleted stem cell transplant. All receptors derive from a male patient between 2 and 15 years old who had a stem cell transplant for acute lymphoblastic leukemia, so the T cells may come from the graft donor. Both conserved end residues are trimmed from each CDR3. The order of the fields is D gene, V gene, CDR3 protein. D genes are given only for firm matches.

TRBD1,TRBV27,ASSLVGGEETQY
NA,TRBV10-2,ASSELEILNEQF
TRBD1,TRBV28,ASSQFSTGVGAKNIQY
TRBD1,TRBV19,ASSRTGGAEYEQY
TRBD1,TRBV4-3,ASSHEGQGAEQF
NA,TRBV6-2/TRBV6-3,ASSQKMHTQY
NA,TRBV20-1,SVPGGGKETQY
TRBD2,TRBV4-1,ASSQALELAGKHEQF
TRBD2,TRBV7-8,ASSLGASGSLGTYEQY
NA,TRBV5-1,ASSLASYSQETQY
NA,TRBV28,ASSAGGRYEQY
NA,TRBV4-3,ASSQDLRGVEETQY
TRBD1,TRBV27,ASVGQANTEAF